The present entry profiles one T cell receptor beta chain with its context. The target antigen is unknown. The data stem from a study of CD8+ T cells in alopecia areata. Study results and limitations: Among the cells sequenced in scalp samples are also the resident alphabeta T cells of normal skin.

Extracted RNA was reverse transcribed into cDNA, the sequencing template. Produced via immunoSEQ multiplex PCR; TCRdb's table is partial and in-frame only. This table has about 150,000 clones, roughly 44% appearing once. V was pared by 2 bases and J by 5 bases, with 10 bases of the junction left unmatched. Per the germline V gene, CDR1 is MNHNY and CDR2 is SVGAGI (reference sequence). This CDR3 has 16 amino acids. The sequence came from a human donor with alopecia areata. V and J are TRBV6-6 and TRBJ1-2, with 8 positions matching TRBD1. Sample: CD4+ T cells sorted from blood. This CDR3 reads CASSYPIGRGPYGYTF. The CDR3 DNA is TGTGCCAGCAGTTACCCGATAGGCAGGGGGCCTTATGGCTACACCTTC.